Sequencing of this T cell receptor beta chain was carried out in a study of post-analysis software for immune sequencing data (dated by TCRdb to between 2015 and 2017). As for the study more broadly: Disease courses on record covered relapsing-remitting, secondary progressive and progressive-relapsing multiple sclerosis, though some patients had no subtype annotation. Patient repertoires were compared against around twelve previously published healthy control repertoires from donors aged about 6 to 26 years. A subset of samples was prepared in parallel using single-end sample barcoding, then pooled and co-amplified after Illumina adapter ligation.

Library method: PCR. Sequencing relied on an Illumina HiSeq 2500. To reduce PCR and sequencing biases, unique molecular identifiers were incorporated into the TCR beta cDNA libraries. Every 1 to 10 million input T cells yielded approximately 500,000 cDNA molecules, meaning each molecule approximated one T cell. The same protocol used for the earlier healthy control dataset was applied to prepare and sequence the patient libraries. Samples belonging to the same batch were prepared together, multiplexed and sequenced on a shared HiSeq lane. From the authors' description of their analysis: Raw barcoded reads were processed with MIGEC, and single-read molecular identifier groups were discarded before consensus assembly and CDR3 extraction. Clonotype tables were post-analysed with VDJtools, normalizing diversity by down-sampling all datasets to the smallest sample size. In repertoire overlap clustering, CDR3 amino acid sequences, but not nucleotide sequences, were matched to correct batch-related cross-sample contamination. TCRdb's own reprocessing of the public reads used fastp at Q25 and MiXCR and kept productive beta chains. Every CDR3 protein is listed once, alongside the most common genes and DNA of its rows. It is TCRdb's table, rather than the study itself, that gives the V and J calls and clone size. This sample gives some 450,000 distinct CDR3 sequences in total; 40% to 55% of them show up just once. The top ten constitute about 12% of the sample.

In the case of this clonotype: Its antigen remains undetermined. Within one base of it there is no much larger clone, and no base qualities were kept.

Deletion took 2 bases off V and 3 bases off J, with a span of 8 bases between the germline ends. The cysteine opens and the phenylalanine closes a CDR3 of 14 amino acids. Left in the record is the CDR3 DNA by itself, 42 bases read in frame from the first base. The germline V gene supplies CDR1 SGHTA and CDR2 FQGTGA. Results and caveats for the whole study, not just this receptor: Significantly higher frequencies in patients than in controls were found for several TRBV segments, including TRBV5-6, TRBV5-1 and TRBV20-1. Direct clustering with F measure showed strong co-clustering of samples prepared in the same batch, prompting a batch-effect correction. The multiple sclerosis patient group was slightly younger than the control group. Compared with controls, multiple sclerosis patients had significantly lower normalized Chao1 diversity, a finding suggesting substantial peripheral T-cell clonal expansion.

TCR beta repertoires were profiled from peripheral blood of 13 young patients with multiple sclerosis to demonstrate the VDJtools post-analysis software. The multiple sclerosis patients were children and adolescents ranging in age from about 6 to 16 years. The specimen sequenced was blood. This TCR was sampled from a girl under 18 with multiple sclerosis. The chain couples TRBV7-3 to TRBJ1-5; the D gene is not confidently resolved. The CDR3 protein: CASSLSGPNQPQHF. The nucleotide sequence is TGTGCCAGCAGCTTATCCGGCCCCAATCAGCCCCAGCATTTT.